The entry below gives a single T cell receptor (beta chain) sequence along with its context. What it binds is not known. The source of the sample is a study of T-cell memory formation after mild COVID-19. Study conclusions and caveats: That cross-reactive memory joined was suggested by some responding clones appearing in pre-infection memory. Later expanders leaned toward CD4+, whereas clones contracting from day 15 to 85 were balanced CD4/CD8. Day 37-peaking second-wave clones had unconfirmed SARS-CoV-2 specificity.

The ends were cut back, 4 bases at V and 4 bases at J, with 14 bases in the middle. The CDR3 consists of 15 residues. Germline V gene sequence: CDR1 KGHDR, CDR2 SFDVKD. TCRdb independently ran MiXCR on the 5' RACE reads; one entry per CDR3 protein. The data hold about 560,000 distinct CDR3 sequences, with under 20% observed a single time. This TCR was sampled from an adult woman who had mild COVID-19 (a few samples of this study predate the infection). Cell type and time point are not known. Sequences were obtained from PBMCs or a T cell subset sorted from them (not recorded which). This rearrangement joins TRBV24-1 to TRBJ2-3; possibly TRBD1 for D (5 bases). CDR3 nucleotide sequence: TGTGCCACCAGTGACCCTCGGACAACCTCAGATACGCAGTATTTT. Residues: CATSDPRTTSDTQYF.